The 31 T cell receptor beta chains given below trace back to one sample, sequenced in a study of OX40 agonist ivuxolimab in advanced cancers. The repertoire was sequenced with immunoSEQ multiplex PCR; TCRdb's copy has only in-frame clones and lacks some. Of tens of thousands of clones listed, 82% are singletons. Material: CD4+ or CD8+ T cells sorted from blood, obtained in a trial of the OX40 agonist ivuxolimab. These receptors all come from an adult with an advanced solid tumor such as melanoma, head and neck, liver or kidney cancer.

The chain recombines TRBV5-8 with TRBJ2-6; D remains unclear. The V end lost 1 base, the J end lost 1 base, and 12 bases lay between the germline ends. The CDR3 is made up of 17 amino acids. The germline CDR1 and CDR2 sequences are SGHTS and YDEGEE. CDR3 amino acids: CASSLRPSISGANVLTF. CDR3 nucleotide sequence: TGTGCCAGCAGCTTGAGACCTTCGATTTCTGGGGCCAACGTCCTGACTTTC.

V is TRBV7-8 and J is TRBJ2-1; 7 nucleotides line up with TRBD1. Trimming removed 5 bases from V and 10 bases from J; junction bases left unmatched: 8. The CDR3 is 13 residues long. Per germline, CDR1 SGHVS and CDR2 FQNEAQ. The CDR3 loop is CASSQNRDREQFF. CDR3 in DNA: TGTGCCAGCAGCCAAAACCGGGACAGAGAGCAGTTCTTC.

The chain couples TRBV29-1 to TRBJ2-5; weak D call: TRBD2 (5 bases). This CDR3 has 12 residues. The ends were cut back, 7 bases at V and 2 bases at J, with 11 bases in the middle. Germline V gene sequence: CDR1 SQVTM, CDR2 ANQGSEA. CDR3 sequence: CSARELQETQYF. As DNA, the CDR3 is TGCAGCGCTAGGGAGTTACAAGAGACCCAGTACTTC.

The genes are TRBV29-1 and TRBJ1-2; D not resolved. Trimming stripped 5 bases from V and 8 bases from J, with 12 bases between. This CDR3 contains 11 residues. CDR1 and CDR2 (germline): SQVTM, ANQGSEA. CDR3 DNA sequence: TGCAGCGTTTTAGACAATTCCGGCTACACCTTC. It yields the protein CSVLDNSGYTF.

The chain is built from TRBV7-7 and TRBJ1-5; maybe TRBD1 (6 bases). Trimming cost V 5 bases and J 8 bases, with 13 bases left between them. CDR3 length: 13 amino acids. Germline assignment: CDR1 SSHAT and CDR2 FNYEAQ (reference sequence). DNA for the CDR3: TGTGCCAGCAGCCCCGGGGGCGGGGAGCCCCAGCATTTT. Amino acids: CASSPGGGEPQHF.

V is TRBV4-1 and J is TRBJ1-2; D unresolved. V was shortened by 0 bases and J by 8 bases, with 10 bases between the two germline ends. Germline V gives CDR1 MGHRA, CDR2 YSYEKL. This CDR3 region has 13 residues. CDR3 bases: TGCGCCAGCAGCCAAGAGGGAAGGGTCGGCTACACCTTC. Its translation: CASSQEGRVGYTF.

This chain uses TRBV6-1 with TRBJ2-5, with 8 bases matching TRBD2. Germline-derived CDR1 and CDR2 are MNHNS and SASEGT. The junction had 13 bases not matched to a gene; V was cut back by 8 bases and J by 5 bases. The CDR3 consists of 15 residues. CDR3 region: CASHPLAGGWETQYF. Here the CDR3 DNA reads TGTGCCAGCCACCCCCTTGCGGGGGGCTGGGAGACCCAGTACTTC.

CDR3 DNA: TGCGCCAGCAGCTTGGAGAGGGGCGAATACAATGAGCAGTTCTTC. This translates into CASSLERGEYNEQFF. This sequence joins TRBV5-1 and TRBJ2-1; D assignment may be TRBD1 or TRBD2 (5 bases each). This CDR3 comprises 15 residues. The V and J ends lost 0 bases and 4 bases respectively, with 11 bases between them. The germline V gene has CDR1 SGHRS and CDR2 YFSETQ.

The chain recombines TRBV7-9 with TRBJ2-1; D gene uncertain. The V and J ends lost 2 bases and 5 bases respectively, with 7 bases between them. From germline, CDR1 is SEHNR and CDR2 FQNEAQ (reference sequence). CDR3 length: 13 amino acids. The CDR3 reads CASSLTRDNEQFF. The DNA for the CDR3 is TGTGCCAGCAGCTTAACTCGGGACAATGAGCAGTTCTTC.

V and J are TRBV7-9 and TRBJ1-2, with D possibly matching TRBD1 (6 bases). Trimming cost V 3 bases and J 0 bases, with 20 bases left between them. The CDR3 is 18 residues long. The germline gives CDR1 SEHNR, CDR2 FQNEAQ (reference sequence). CDR3 nucleotide sequence: TGTGCCAGCAGCTTTACGCAGGGGAGAAGTGGATCTAACTATGGCTACACCTTC. Protein product: CASSFTQGRSGSNYGYTF.

This clone is a singleton in its sample. The V and J genes are TRBV11-2 and TRBJ1-5; 11 bases match TRBD1. Germline V gene lookup returns CDR1 SGHAT and CDR2 FQNNGV. Losses at the gene ends were 5 bases for V and 1 base for J; bases not matched to a gene: 4. The CDR3 runs 16 residues. Here the CDR3 DNA reads TGTGCCAGCAGCCGGACAGGGGGCCGGAGCAATCAGCCCCAGCATTTT. Protein product: CASSRTGGRSNQPQHF.

Written as DNA, the CDR3 is TGTGCCAGCAGCCCCCCAGCTAGCACAGATACGCAGTATTTT. Its translation is CASSPPASTDTQYF. The chain combines TRBV9 with TRBJ2-3, with D unclear. The V gene's germline CDR1 is SGDLS and CDR2 YYNGEE. The CDR3 totals 14 residues. The V gene lost 4 bases and the J gene lost 0 bases, with 9 bases spanning the gap.

This clone occurred a few times. The V call is TRBV2, the J call TRBJ2-5; 9 nucleotides agree with TRBD1. With 7 bases clipped from V and 4 bases from J, the junction kept 13 bases outside the gene matches. CDR3 size: 16 residues. Germline CDR1 SNHLY, CDR2 FYNNEI. The CDR3 spells CASNAGTGYSGETQYF. CDR3 bases: TGTGCCAGCAATGCGGGGACAGGGTATTCGGGAGAGACCCAGTACTTC.

This clone was detected a few times. The V call is TRBV6-1, the J call TRBJ1-5, with a possible D match to TRBD1 (6 bases). Germline V lookup: CDR1 MNHNS, CDR2 SASEGT. CDR3 length: 13 residues. For the CDR3, the DNA is TGTGGAGGAACACAGGGCCCCGGACAGCCCCAGCATTTT. Translation: CGGTQGPGQPQHF.

The chain has TRBV19 and TRBJ1-5; 10 bases agree with TRBD1. Germline V gene sequence: CDR1 LNHDA, CDR2 SQIVND (reference sequence). V lost 5 bases to trimming and J lost 4 bases; unmatched junction nucleotides: 5. The CDR3 is 15 residues long. The CDR3 sequence is CASSPGQGWNQPQHF. The CDR3 DNA follows: TGTGCCAGTAGTCCGGGACAGGGGTGGAATCAGCCCCAGCATTTT.

This clone was seen only once. This chain connects TRBV5-1 to TRBJ2-5; a weak D match, TRBD1 (5 bases). From germline, CDR1 is SGHRS and CDR2 YFSETQ. Deletions cut 5 bases from V and 2 bases from J, with 7 bases between. The CDR3 is made up of 12 amino acids. DNA for the CDR3: TGCGCCAGCAGTCGACAGCAAGAGACCCAGTACTTC. Protein: CASSRQQETQYF.

The V call is TRBV4-1, the J call TRBJ1-2, with TRBD1 identical over 7 bases. The CDR3 totals 16 residues. V shed 4 bases, J shed 9 bases, and the junction held 17 bases outside the gene matches. Germline V lookup: CDR1 MGHRA, CDR2 YSYEKL. The CDR3 reads CASSPQDRVSFDSYTF. CDR3 DNA: TGCGCCAGCAGCCCACAAGACAGGGTTTCATTCGATAGCTACACCTTC.

The chain links TRBV5-1 to TRBJ2-1; D is perhaps TRBD2 (6 bases). Trimming cost V 0 bases and J 3 bases, with 13 bases left between them. The CDR3 covers 16 residues. Germline CDR1 and CDR2: SGHRS and YFSETQ. The CDR3 nucleotides read TGCGCCAGCAGCTTGGCCTCGGGGGTTCTCTACAATGAGCAGTTCTTC. Translation gives CASSLASGVLYNEQFF.

This chain connects TRBV19 to TRBJ2-7; 11 bases agree with TRBD1. CDR1 and CDR2 (germline): LNHDA, SQIVND (reference sequence). Trimming took 5 bases from V and 3 from J; bases not matched to a gene: 3. The CDR3 has 14 amino acids. The CDR3 reads CASSSGQGDYEQYF. The CDR3 region has the DNA TGTGCCAGTAGTTCGGGACAGGGGGACTACGAGCAGTACTTC.

The chain uses TRBV4-1 and TRBJ1-4; tentative D call: TRBD1 (5 bases). Germline V gene sequence: CDR1 MGHRA, CDR2 YSYEKL. This CDR3 has 14 amino acids. Trimming left V 5 bases short and J 1 base short, with 8 bases between. The CDR3 region has the DNA TGCGCCAGCAGCAGGGGAGAAACTAATGAAAAACTGTTTTTT. The encoded protein is CASSRGETNEKLFF.

This clone has a single count. The chain couples TRBV7-9 to TRBJ1-3; TRBD1 is a possible D gene (6 bases). The CDR3 runs 13 residues. V gave up 6 bases and J gave up 2 bases, with 8 bases separating them. Germline V CDR1 and CDR2: SEHNR, FQNEAQ (reference sequence). CDR3: CASRGTPGNTIYF. The CDR3 DNA sequence: TGTGCCAGCAGGGGGACACCTGGAAACACCATATATTTT.

V is TRBV5-4 and J is TRBJ2-5; D possibly corresponds to TRBD2 (5 bases). Deletions cut 4 bases from V and 1 base from J, with 11 bases between. Germline V gene lookup returns CDR1 SGHNT and CDR2 YYREEE (reference sequence). The length of the CDR3 is 14 residues. CDR3 nucleotide sequence: TGTGCCAGCAGCAGGCAAGCGGTCCAAGAGACCCAGTACTTC. Residues: CASSRQAVQETQYF.

The rearrangement uses TRBV2 and TRBJ2-2; TRBD2 aligns across 7 bases. The CDR3 spans 16 residues. Per the germline V gene, CDR1 is SNHLY and CDR2 is FYNNEI. The V segment lost 1 base and the J segment 2 bases; nucleotides outside the gene matches: 4. This chain's CDR3 is CASSEVGGPNTGELFF. The CDR3 DNA is TGTGCCAGCAGTGAAGTGGGAGGGCCAAACACCGGGGAGCTGTTTTTT.

The chain has TRBV4-3 and TRBJ2-3; no clear D. The V end was cut by 3 bases, the J end by 2 bases, with 12 bases between. This CDR3 region has 15 residues. Per the germline V gene, CDR1 is LGHNA and CDR2 is YSLEER. Here the CDR3 reads CASSQVGVPTDTQYF. Here the CDR3 DNA reads TGCGCCAGCAGCCAGGTTGGGGTTCCCACAGATACGCAGTATTTT.

The V gene is TRBV18, the J gene TRBJ2-5; no clear D gene. This CDR3 has 11 residues. V lost 5 bases, J lost 0 bases, and 1 base lay in between. Germline loops: CDR1 KGHSH, CDR2 LQKENI. The CDR3 DNA reads as TGTGCCAGCTCAGACCAAGAGACCCAGTACTTC. Protein: CASSDQETQYF.

The chain uses TRBV7-9 and TRBJ1-2, with a weak D call TRBD1 (5 bases). CDR3 length: 12 residues. Trimming took off 2 bases at V and 8 bases at J, with 9 bases between the two ends. The germline V gene has CDR1 SEHNR and CDR2 FQNEAQ (reference sequence). CDR3 protein: CASSLSQGGYTF. CDR3 nucleotide sequence: TGTGCCAGCAGCTTATCCCAGGGCGGCTACACCTTC.

This clone came up a few times. The chain uses TRBV5-4 and TRBJ1-1, with a possible D match to TRBD1 (6 bases). CDR3 length: 14 residues. Deletions cut 0 bases from V and 6 bases from J, with 12 bases between. CDR1 SGHNT and CDR2 YYREEE come from the germline V gene (reference sequence). For the CDR3, the DNA is TGTGCCAGCAGCTTGGGCCAGGGGATTCCTGAAGCTTTCTTT. This encodes CASSLGQGIPEAFF.

The CDR3 DNA follows: TGCGCCAGCAGCTTATGGTGGCGGGGGAGCGGGGGCTCTGGGGCCAACGTCCTGACTTTC. Protein sequence: CASSLWWRGSGGSGANVLTF. The chain uses TRBV5-1 and TRBJ2-6; 8 bases are a match to TRBD2. The CDR3 totals 20 residues. V lost 2 bases to trimming and J lost 0 bases; unmatched junction nucleotides: 13. The germline V gene encodes CDR1 SGHRS and CDR2 YFSETQ. Filled out from reference TRBV5-1 and TRBJ2-6, the complete variable domain reads KAGVTQTPRYLIKTRGQQVTLSCSPISGHRSVSWYQQTPGQGLQFLFEYFSETQRNKGNFPGRFSGRQFSNSRSEMNVSTLELGDSALYLCASSLWWRGSGGSGANVLTFGAGSRLTVL.

The V call is TRBV29-1, the J call TRBJ1-6, with TRBD1 identical over 8 bases. V shed 6 bases, J shed 6 bases, and the junction held 10 bases outside the gene matches. CDR1 is SQVTM and CDR2 is ANQGSEA in the germline V gene. The CDR3 has 15 amino acids. CDR3 sequence (DNA): TGCAGCGTCAGAACAGGGGGGCAGTCTAATTCACCCCTCCACTTT. Translating it yields CSVRTGGQSNSPLHF.

This clone was observed a single time. J is TRBJ2-6 and V is TRBV5-1, with D perhaps TRBD1 (6 bases). Between the trimmed V and J ends, which lost 5 bases and 4 bases, there was a span of 13 bases. The germline V gene encodes CDR1 SGHRS and CDR2 YFSETQ. CDR3 length equals 15 residues. CDR3 nucleotides: TGCGCCAGCAGAGTAAGGGGGACCGGGGCCAACGTCCTGACTTTC. This encodes CASRVRGTGANVLTF.

The chain carries TRBV6-1 and TRBJ2-1; D unresolved. Germline CDR1 is MNHNS and CDR2 is SASEGT. Trimming stripped 4 bases from V and 8 bases from J, with 12 bases between. The CDR3 is made up of 13 amino acids. The CDR3 nucleotides are TGTGCCAGCAGTGCCCCCTCCCTGGATGAGCAGTTCTTC. This encodes CASSAPSLDEQFF.